The 32 T cell receptor beta chains below were found in one sample sequenced in a study of T cell repertoires in cytomegalovirus infection. One entry per CDR3 protein, called by TCRdb with MiXCR from the reads. The data hold 200,000 to 250,000 distinct CDR3 sequences, with approximately 13% observed a single time. The sequencing sample was made of PBMCs. These receptor sequences come from a human donor in good health (CMV status not recorded). Some clones in this sample may be carry-over from other donors' samples.

Many counts were recorded for this clonotype. The V gene is TRBV7-2, the J gene TRBJ2-7; 7 nucleotides align to TRBD2. V shed 6 bases and J 7 bases; nucleotides not matched to a gene: 6. Germline V gives CDR1 SGHTA, CDR2 FQGNSA. The CDR3 loop spans 12 amino acids. In DNA form, the CDR3 reads TGTGCCAGCAGTCGACTAGCTGGGGAGCAGTACTTC. It specifies CASSRLAGEQYF.

This clonotype came up a few times. The chain links TRBV11-2 to TRBJ1-2; D is perhaps TRBD1 (6 bases). The V end was cut by 5 bases, the J end by 1 base, with 8 bases between. Germline CDR1 and CDR2: SGHAT and FQNNGV. This CDR3 region has 13 residues. CDR3 sequence reads: CASSAGVNYGYTF. For the CDR3, the DNA is TGTGCCAGCAGCGCAGGGGTTAACTATGGCTACACCTTC.

The table lists this clonotype with many counts. This chain joins TRBV6-2 or TRBV6-3 and TRBJ2-3; 7 nucleotides match TRBD1. Germline V gives CDR1 MNHEY, CDR2 SVGEGT. The J segment lost 4 bases and the V segment lost 6 bases, leaving 19 bases of the junction unmatched. CDR3 size: 18 residues. The CDR3 DNA reads TGTGCCAGCAGCGGAACCGGGACAGATGGCGTCCACCCAGATACGCAGTATTTT. Its translation is CASSGTGTDGVHPDTQYF.

This clonotype was counted at least ten times. The chain carries TRBV28 and TRBJ1-1; 8 positions match TRBD1. This CDR3 has 14 residues. With 7 bases clipped from V and 4 bases from J, the junction kept 8 bases outside the gene matches. From germline, CDR1 is MDHEN and CDR2 SYDVKM. In DNA form, the CDR3 reads TGTGCCAGCATCTCGGGACAGGAGTTCACTGAAGCTTTCTTT. This gives the protein CASISGQEFTEAFF.

The chain is built from TRBV6-5 and TRBJ2-7, with 8 bases identical to TRBD1. Looked up from germline, CDR1 is MNHEY and CDR2 is SVGAGI. V dropped 6 bases and J dropped 4; count of bases not matched to a gene: 5. CDR3 length: 13 amino acids. CDR3 in amino acids: CASRSNRGYEQYF. CDR3 nucleotides: TGTGCCAGCAGAAGTAACAGGGGGTACGAGCAGTACTTC.

The chain links TRBV5-6 to TRBJ2-7; 12 bases map to TRBD2. Germline CDR1 reads SGHDT; CDR2 reads YYEEEE. J was trimmed by 1 base and V by 4 bases; bases with no gene match: 3. This CDR3 comprises 15 residues. CDR3 in amino acids: CASSNGLAGSYEQYF. DNA of the CDR3: TGTGCCAGCAGCAACGGACTAGCGGGGTCCTACGAGCAGTACTTC.

This clonotype was found many times. The chain has TRBV7-2 and TRBJ1-2; tentatively, D is TRBD1 (6 bases). The CDR3 has 16 amino acids. Germline lookup yields CDR1 SGHTA and CDR2 FQGNSA. The V end lost 0 bases, the J end lost 4 bases, and 15 bases lay between the germline ends. CDR3 DNA: TGTGCCAGCAGCTTAGCCGGGACACCGACCTCCTATGGCTACACCTTC. Residues: CASSLAGTPTSYGYTF.

This clonotype was detected many times. This chain links TRBV7-2 with TRBJ1-6; D uncertain. CDR3 length: 15 amino acids. Trimming shortened V by 1 base and J by 9 bases, and 13 bases separated the two germline ends. CDR1 SGHTA and CDR2 FQGNSA come from the germline V gene. The CDR3 DNA follows: TGTGCCAGCAGCTTAGAGGTCCTCGTGGGTTCACCCCTCCACTTT. Its translation is CASSLEVLVGSPLHF.

In this sample, this clonotype turned up many times. The V and J genes are TRBV7-9 and TRBJ2-1; 12 bases align to TRBD2. The CDR3 loop spans 14 amino acids. J was trimmed by 13 bases and V by 0 bases; bases with no gene match: 4. The germline CDR1 and CDR2 sequences are SEHNR and FQNEAQ (reference sequence). The CDR3 loop is CASSLAPSGRAQFF. CDR3 DNA sequence: TGTGCCAGCAGCTTAGCCCCTAGCGGGAGGGCACAGTTCTTC.

Here the CDR3 reads CATSGTRNTEAFF. Written as DNA, the CDR3 is TGTGCCACCTCCGGGACACGGAACACTGAAGCTTTCTTT. This chain uses TRBV12-3 or TRBV12-4 with TRBJ1-1, with D possibly matching TRBD1 (6 bases). The ends were cut back, 10 bases at V and 1 base at J, with 13 bases in the middle. The CDR3 is 13 amino acids.

This clonotype was seen ten or more times. The rearrangement links TRBV6-2 or TRBV6-3 to TRBJ2-2; 8 positions agree with TRBD1. Germline loops: CDR1 MNHEY, CDR2 SVGEGT. V dropped 5 bases and J dropped 0; count of bases not matched to a gene: 5. CDR3 length: 16 amino acids. The CDR3 region has the DNA TGTGCCAGCAGTCACTGGACAGGGCCGAACACCGGGGAGCTGTTTTTT. As protein: CASSHWTGPNTGELFF.

There are many counts of this clonotype. The chain's CDR3 is CASSWTSGGTSNEQYF. The CDR3 DNA reads as TGTGCCAGCAGCTGGACTAGCGGGGGGACTAGCAACGAGCAGTACTTC. The chain uses TRBV7-2 and TRBJ2-7; 14 nucleotides match TRBD2. The V segment lost 4 bases and the J segment 5 bases; nucleotides outside the gene matches: 7. Germline values: CDR1 SGHTA, CDR2 FQGNSA. The CDR3 extends over 16 amino acids. The full variable domain, its missing parts supplied by reference TRBV7-2 and TRBJ2-7, is GAGVSQSPSNKVTEKGKDVELRCDPISGHTALYWYRQSLGQGLEFLIYFQGNSAPDKSGLPSDRFSAERTGGSVSTLTIQRTQQEDSAVYLCASSWTSGGTSNEQYFGPGTRLTVT.

This clonotype was seen at least ten times. With a much larger clone just one base away, this may be a read error. The V and J genes are TRBV7-2 and TRBJ2-5; D gene uncertain. V lost 3 bases and J lost 4, with 6 bases in between. The length of the CDR3 is 12 residues. Germline CDR1 and CDR2: SGHTA and FQGNSA. CDR3 sequence: CASSFKGETQYF. The CDR3 DNA is TGTGCCAGCAGCTTTAAGGGAGAGACCCAGTACTTC.

The CDR3 protein is CASSRPGQETYEQYF. The CDR3 region has the DNA TGTGCCAGCAGTCGCCCGGGACAGGAAACCTACGAGCAGTACTTC. This chain connects TRBV6-5 to TRBJ2-7, with 8 bases fitting TRBD1. Germline values: CDR1 MNHEY, CDR2 SVGAGI. The CDR3 covers 15 residues. Germline trimming cut 5 bases from V and 2 bases from J; bases unmatched to any gene: 8.

V and J are TRBV19 and TRBJ1-1; possible D gene TRBD1, 5 bases. Germline V lookup: CDR1 LNHDA, CDR2 SQIVND (reference sequence). V lost 8 bases and J 6 bases, leaving 22 bases between the germline ends. The CDR3 has 15 amino acids. The chain's CDR3 is CASSSVGQGFAEAFF. The CDR3 DNA reads TGTGCCAGTTCAAGCGTAGGGCAGGGTTTTGCTGAAGCTTTCTTT.

V is TRBV6-8 and J is TRBJ1-6; TRBD1 might be the D (6 bases). This CDR3 contains 16 residues. Germline-derived CDR1 and CDR2 are MNHGY and SAAAGT. The ends were cut back, 6 bases at V and 6 bases at J, with 18 bases in the middle. This CDR3 is CASSFGWGAGNSPLHF. CDR3 sequence (DNA): TGTGCCAGCAGCTTCGGCTGGGGGGCAGGTAATTCACCCCTCCACTTT.

In its sample, this clonotype was seen many times. V is TRBV7-2 and J is TRBJ1-5; TRBD1 might be the D (5 bases). The CDR3 consists of 15 residues. V dropped 1 base and J dropped 0 bases, with 7 bases sitting between them. CDR1 and CDR2 from the germline V gene are SGHTA and FQGNSA. Here the CDR3 DNA reads TGTGCCAGCAGCTTAGAGGGGAGTAGCAATCAGCCCCAGCATTTT. Residues: CASSLEGSSNQPQHF.

In its sample, this clonotype was seen many times. The gene calls are TRBV6-2 or TRBV6-3 and TRBJ1-1; D is ambiguous. V lost 6 bases, J lost 0 bases, and 14 bases lay in between. This CDR3 is built from 15 residues. The germline V gene encodes CDR1 MNHEY and CDR2 SVGEGT. The CDR3: CASSPEGRLNTEAFF. CDR3 DNA: TGTGCCAGCAGCCCAGAGGGCAGGTTGAACACTGAAGCTTTCTTT.

CDR3 protein: CSTRTGSNQPQHF. The CDR3, as DNA: TGCAGTACCAGGACAGGGAGTAATCAGCCCCAGCATTTT. This sequence joins TRBV20-1 and TRBJ1-5, with TRBD1 matching 8 bases. V gave up 8 bases and J gave up 4 bases; unmatched junction bases: 7. CDR3 size: 13 residues. Germline V gene lookup returns CDR1 DFQATT and CDR2 SNEGSKA (reference sequence).

This clonotype appeared many times. V gene TRBV7-2 combines with J gene TRBJ1-3, with no clear D. The CDR3 is made up of 16 amino acids. The V end lost 3 bases, the J end lost 0 bases, and 12 bases lay between the germline ends. CDR1 is SGHTA, CDR2 FQGNSA, per germline. The CDR3 reads CASSLKPSYSGNTIYF. The CDR3 DNA sequence: TGTGCCAGCAGCTTGAAGCCTTCCTACTCTGGAAACACCATATATTTT.

This clonotype has at least ten counts. The J gene is TRBJ2-7, the V gene TRBV12-3 or TRBV12-4, with D possibly matching TRBD2 (6 bases). The germline V and J ends were trimmed by 7 bases and 1 base, with 20 bases remaining between them. CDR3 length: 16 residues. In DNA form, the CDR3 reads TGTGCCAGCACCTATACGGGACTGTTCGGATCCTACGAGCAGTACTTC. It translates to CASTYTGLFGSYEQYF.

In this sample, this clonotype turned up many times. The chain uses TRBV7-2 and TRBJ1-2; D not certain. Germline V CDR1 and CDR2: SGHTA, FQGNSA. The CDR3 consists of 12 residues. Trimming took off 5 bases at V and 3 bases at J, with 7 bases between the two ends. The CDR3 coding sequence is TGTGCCAGCAGCCTCGGCGACTATGGCTACACCTTC. Its protein is CASSLGDYGYTF.

This clonotype was counted many times. The CDR3: CASTNRRKGFNEQFF. The CDR3 region has the DNA TGTGCCAGCACCAATAGAAGGAAGGGGTTCAATGAGCAGTTCTTC. This sequence joins TRBV7-9 and TRBJ2-1, with D tentatively TRBD1 (5 bases). The length of the CDR3 is 15 residues. Germline CDR1 reads SEHNR; CDR2 reads FQNEAQ (reference sequence). Trimming pared 7 bases from V and 6 bases from J, leaving 19 bases between.

CDR3 nucleotides: TGTGCCAGCAGCCAAGCGGGACTAGCGGGAGGATATTCCGGGGAGCTGTTTTTT. Encoded protein: CASSQAGLAGGYSGELFF. V and J are TRBV3-1 and TRBJ2-2; TRBD2 agrees at 15 bases. CDR1 LGHDT and CDR2 YNNKEL come from the germline V gene (reference sequence). This CDR3 contains 18 residues. J gave up 6 bases and V 1 base, and 6 bases lay outside the gene matches.

CDR3 amino acids: CAISVASGGNNEQFF. The CDR3 coding sequence is TGTGCCATCAGTGTGGCTAGCGGGGGGAACAATGAGCAGTTCTTC. V usage is TRBV10-3 and J usage is TRBJ2-1, with 11 bases lining up with TRBD2. This CDR3 is built from 15 residues. Germline CDR1 reads ENHRY; CDR2 reads SYGVKD. With V trimmed by 4 bases and J by 5 bases, 4 bases remained unmatched.

This clonotype was seen a handful of times. The chain links TRBV29-1 to TRBJ1-1, with a weak D call TRBD1 (6 bases). The germline CDR1 and CDR2 sequences are SQVTM and ANQGSEA. There are 13 residues in the CDR3. The ends were cut back, 8 bases at V and 0 bases at J, with 13 bases in the middle. The CDR3 DNA reads TGCAGCTTCCGAGGACAGCTGAACACTGAAGCTTTCTTT. Translated, it gives CSFRGQLNTEAFF. Drawing the rest from reference TRBV29-1 and TRBJ1-1, the complete variable domain is SAVISQKPSRDICQRGTSLTIQCQVDSQVTMMFWYRQQPGQSLTLIATANQGSEATYESGFVIDKFPISRPNLTFSTLTVSNMSPEDSSIYLCSFRGQLNTEAFFGQGTRLTVV.

In this sample, this clonotype turned up many times. The CDR3 loop is CASSYELNTEAFF. As DNA, the CDR3 is TGTGCCAGCAGTTACGAGTTGAACACTGAAGCTTTCTTT. The V and J genes are TRBV6-5 and TRBJ1-1; D unresolved. This CDR3 has 13 residues. Trimming left V 2 bases short and J 0 bases short, with 4 bases between. From germline, CDR1 is MNHEY and CDR2 SVGAGI.

In its sample, this clonotype was seen many times. This chain joins TRBV12-5 and TRBJ1-1; D unresolved. This CDR3 comprises 15 residues. CDR1 and CDR2 (germline): LGHNT, FRNRAP. V was cut by 5 bases and J by 1 base, with 14 bases left in between. This CDR3 is CASGPRGAGNTEAFF. The CDR3 coding sequence is TGTGCTAGTGGTCCAAGAGGTGCGGGGAACACTGAAGCTTTCTTT.

This clonotype was picked up many times. The chain carries TRBV7-2 and TRBJ2-7, with 13 bases aligning to TRBD2. Germline V gene sequence: CDR1 SGHTA, CDR2 FQGNSA. Losses at the gene ends were 5 bases for V and 2 bases for J; bases not matched to a gene: 6. The CDR3 totals 16 residues. CDR3 sequence: CASSATLAGGTYEQYF. In DNA, the CDR3 is TGTGCCAGCAGCGCGACACTAGCGGGAGGGACCTACGAGCAGTACTTC.

This clonotype was counted only a few times. V gene TRBV6-5 combines with J gene TRBJ1-4; D ambiguous. The CDR3 runs 14 residues. Germline assignment: CDR1 MNHEY and CDR2 SVGAGI. Trimming stripped 4 bases from V and 3 bases from J, with 9 bases between. The CDR3 region is CASSSSGPNEKLFF. DNA for the CDR3: TGTGCCAGCAGTTCCTCTGGACCTAATGAAAAACTGTTTTTT.

This chain uses TRBV6-2 or TRBV6-3 with TRBJ2-4; the D call may be TRBD1 or TRBD2 (5 bases each). Germline CDR1 is MNHEY and CDR2 is SVGEGT. This CDR3 is built from 14 residues. Trimming took off 5 bases at V and 3 bases at J, with 11 bases between the two ends. The CDR3 reads CASSPERGKNIQYF. As DNA, the CDR3 is TGTGCCAGCAGTCCTGAGAGGGGCAAAAACATTCAGTACTTC.

The genes are TRBV19 and TRBJ1-2; possibly TRBD1 for D (6 bases). The CDR3 has 15 amino acids. V was shortened by 0 bases and J by 3 bases, with 11 bases between the two germline ends. Germline lookup yields CDR1 LNHDA and CDR2 SQIVND (reference sequence). The CDR3 DNA sequence: TGTGCCAGTAGTATAGACATGGACAGATACTATGGCTACACCTTC. Protein sequence: CASSIDMDRYYGYTF. The full variable domain, completed using reference TRBV19 and TRBJ1-2, is DGGITQSPKYLFRKEGQNVTLSCEQNLNHDAMYWYRQDPGQGLRLIYYSQIVNDFQKGDIAEGYSVSREKKESFPLTVTSAQKNPTAFYLCASSIDMDRYYGYTFGSGTRLTVV.